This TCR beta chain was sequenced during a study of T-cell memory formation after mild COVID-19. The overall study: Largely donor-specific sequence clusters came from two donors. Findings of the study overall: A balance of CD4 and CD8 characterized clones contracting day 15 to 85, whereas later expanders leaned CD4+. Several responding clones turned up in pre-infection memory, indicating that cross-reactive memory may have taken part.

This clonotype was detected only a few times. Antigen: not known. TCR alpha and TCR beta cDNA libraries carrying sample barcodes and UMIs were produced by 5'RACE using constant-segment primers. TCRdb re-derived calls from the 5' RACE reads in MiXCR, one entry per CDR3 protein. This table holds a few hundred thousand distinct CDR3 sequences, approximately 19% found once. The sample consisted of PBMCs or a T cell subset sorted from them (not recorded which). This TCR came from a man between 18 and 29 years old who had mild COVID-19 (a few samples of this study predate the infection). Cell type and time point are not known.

CDR3 nucleotides: TGCGCCAGCAGTGGGACAACGTCCGGTGAGACCCAGTACTTC. It specifies CASSGTTSGETQYF. The rearrangement joins TRBV10-1 to TRBJ2-5; D perhaps matches TRBD1 (5 bases). V lost 4 bases and J 5 bases, leaving 14 bases between the germline ends. This CDR3 is built from 14 residues. Per the germline V gene, CDR1 is WNHNN and CDR2 is SYGVQD (reference sequence).